The rows below give T cell receptor beta chains drawn from one sample of a study of shared clonotypes between healthy human individuals. Only in-frame clones appear in the TCRdb table, and some are missing; sequencing was by immunoSEQ multiplex PCR. Of 2 million to 2.5 million clones in the sample, 85% to 95% were seen once. Specimen: naive CD8+ T cells from PBMCs. Every receptor here comes from a man between 18 and 35 years old in good health. Some clones in this sample may be carry-over from other donors' samples. Each CDR3 is given with its conserved first and last residue.

TRBV28	TRBJ2-3	16	CASSLSGDRDTDTQYF
TRBV4-3	TRBJ2-3	16	CASSQDRAGGIDTQYF
TRBV5-1	TRBJ2-7	14	CASSSRDRDYEQYF
TRBV7-3	TRBJ2-7	13	CANTGTGYHEQYF
TRBV5-1	TRBJ2-1	12	CASSGDDNEQFF
TRBV28	TRBJ2-3	16	CASTIMGDIPTDTQYF
TRBV6-4	TRBJ2-7	15	CASSDRKREGYEQYF
TRBV30	TRBJ2-2	12	CAWRTYTGELFF
TRBV6-6	TRBJ2-7	15	CASTLMAGGTYEQYF
TRBV14	TRBJ2-3	17	CASSQVGGNRPTDTQYF
TRBV19	TRBJ2-7	14	CASSWRGLGYEQYF
TRBV5-6	TRBJ1-1	16	CASSSDRLGEGTEAFF
TRBV29-1	TRBJ2-5	13	CSVEEGGGETQYF
TRBV29-1	TRBJ2-7	15	CSVTGTGGVWNEQYF
TRBV5-4	TRBJ2-7	12	CASSLDTYEQYF
TRBV7-9	TRBJ2-1	14	CASSLARGLNEQFF
TRBV7-9	TRBJ2-3	15	CASSQTNQGADTQYF
TRBV21-1	TRBJ1-1	19	CASSPLKGREEGVDTEAFF
TRBV6-6	TRBJ2-7	14	CASSYDKSSYEQYF
TRBV27	TRBJ2-7	14	CASSWGGVSNEQYF
TRBV7-6	TRBJ1-5	16	CASSLDLGEGNQPQHF
TRBV15	TRBJ1-4	14	CATSRTRANEKLFF
TRBV20-1	TRBJ2-7	11	CSARGDLGQYF
TRBV5-6	TRBJ2-7	16	CASSFAGDHKYYEQYF
TRBV7-9	TRBJ1-5	15	CASSLSGGSNQPQHF
TRBV18	TRBJ1-4	15	CASSPGTGLGEKLFF
TRBV28	TRBJ2-1	16	CASSSPGLSLYNEQFF
TRBV15	TRBJ1-4	14	CATSREGRGEKLFF
TRBV11-2	TRBJ2-3	15	CASSFNQAETDTQYF